This T cell receptor (beta chain) appears in the sequencing data of a study of glioma-infiltrating T cells. Whole-study findings and limits: Non-neoplastic patients had below-expected tissue-blood divergence, while all gliomas exceeded expectation. Very few CDR3 sequences were shared between tissue and blood.

This clonotype has a count of ten or more. Its antigen is unidentified. TCR alpha and beta CDR3 regions were amplified from RNA using iRepertoire nested multiplex PCR. TCRdb re-derived calls from the multiplex PCR reads in MiXCR, one entry per CDR3 protein. Of about 210,000 distinct CDR3 sequences listed, more than 25% are singletons. The CDR3 totals 17 residues. J lost 1 base, V lost 3 bases, and 10 bases had no gene match. Germline V gives CDR1 MNHEY, CDR2 SMNVEV (reference sequence). The specimen was glioma tissue, nonneoplastic brain tissue, or PBMCs (not recorded which). This TCR was sampled from a human donor with low-grade glioma or glioblastoma, undergoing nonglioma brain surgery, or in good health (not recorded which). The chain is built from TRBV27 and TRBJ2-3; 7 bases are shared with TRBD1. CDR3 region: CASSFGMDRIRTDTQYF. CDR3 bases: TGTGCCAGCAGTTTCGGCATGGACAGGATCCGCACAGATACGCAGTATTTT.